This T cell receptor beta chain was recorded in a study of shared clonotypes between healthy human individuals. Germline CDR1 SGHAT, CDR2 FQNNGV. CDR3 length: 15 residues. Trimming took off 0 bases at V and 4 bases at J, with 11 bases between the two ends. Repertoires were generated with immunoSEQ multiplex PCR, while TCRdb's copy carries only in-frame clones and drops some. The table includes some 1,100,000 clones, about 80% detected once. This receptor was obtained from a man aged 18 to 30 in good health. Some clones in this sample may be carry-over from other donors' samples. The sequenced material came from memory CD4+ T cells from PBMCs. Subset reported: CD45RA-negative fraction. The V call is TRBV11-2, the J call TRBJ2-3; either TRBD1 or TRBD2 may supply D (5 bases each). CDR3 in amino acids: CASSLEGTGADTQYF. CDR3 DNA sequence: TGTGCCAGCAGCTTAGAAGGGACCGGGGCAGATACGCAGTATTTT. Supplemented by reference TRBV11-2 and TRBJ2-3, the full variable domain reads EAGVAQSPRYKIIEKRQSVAFWCNPISGHATLYWYQQILGQGPKLLIQFQNNGVVDDSQLPKDRFSAERLKGVDSTLKIQPAKLEDSAVYLCASSLEGTGADTQYFGPGTRLTVL.